This T cell receptor beta chain came from a study of blood T cell repertoires in COVID-19. Per the study methods: The authors estimated nucleated cell counts from reference gene primer amplification. The repertoire was sequenced with immunoSEQ multiplex PCR; TCRdb's copy has only in-frame clones and lacks some. The DNA was the basis for D and trimming; V, J and clone size are from that table. The table records fewer than 100,000 clones, roughly 84% of them present only once. Looked up from germline, CDR1 is LGHNA and CDR2 is YNFKEQ. The CDR3 has 15 residues. V lost 0 bases and J lost 3, with 9 bases in between.

This TCR was sampled from a woman in her forties or fifties with acute or convalescent COVID-19. Sequencing input: peripheral blood. This chain joins TRBV4-2 and TRBJ1-5, with D unclear. The CDR3 protein is CASSQDTANNQPQHF. DNA for the CDR3: TGTGCCAGCAGCCAAGACACTGCCAACAATCAGCCCCAGCATTTT.